The 9 T cell receptor beta chains in this list originate from one sample, sequenced in a study of T-cell reconstitution after alpha-beta-depleted transplantation in children. Unique molecular identifiers were used in preparing the TCRbeta library. From the PCR reads, TCRdb called clonotypes with MiXCR, one entry per CDR3 protein. Altogether just over 950,000 distinct CDR3 sequences are present, roughly 29% being singletons, with the ten largest covering roughly 28%. Sequenced here: PBMCs, mostly from graft donor cells, sampled 360 days after TCRalphabeta/CD19-depleted stem cell transplant. All receptors derive from a boy under two years old who had a stem cell transplant for SCID, so the T cells may come from the graft donor.

CDR3 sequence: CASSLEGTPGSEQFF. The CDR3 nucleotides are TGTGCCAGCAGCTTAGAGGGAACTCCAGGGAGCGAGCAGTTCTTC. The chain is built from TRBV7-9 and TRBJ2-1; tentatively, D is TRBD1 or TRBD2 (5 bases each). CDR1 and CDR2 (germline): SEHNR, FQNEAQ (reference sequence). This CDR3 is built from 15 residues. The V gene lost 1 base and the J gene lost 10 bases, with 17 bases spanning the gap.

J is TRBJ2-1 and V is TRBV11-1; TRBD2 aligns across 16 bases. The CDR3 extends over 18 amino acids. In germline, CDR1 is SGHAT, CDR2 FQDESV (reference sequence). V was pared by 5 bases and J by 9 bases, with 13 bases of the junction left unmatched. The CDR3 here is CASSPPGLAGGGRGEQFF. The CDR3 nucleotides are TGTGCCAGCAGCCCACCGGGACTAGCGGGGGGGGGCAGGGGTGAGCAGTTCTTC.

The chain carries TRBV4-1 and TRBJ2-2; D remains ambiguous. This CDR3 is built from 15 residues. The germline gives CDR1 MGHRA, CDR2 YSYEKL. Trimming took off 4 bases at V and 1 base at J, with 10 bases between the two ends. The CDR3 loop reads CASSRGGQNTGELFF. In DNA form, the CDR3 reads TGCGCCAGCAGCCGCGGTGGCCAGAACACCGGGGAGCTGTTTTTT.

The chain combines TRBV11-1 with TRBJ2-5, with a tentative D call TRBD2 (6 bases). CDR3 length: 15 amino acids. Looked up from germline, CDR1 is SGHAT and CDR2 is FQDESV (reference sequence). V lost 6 bases and J 2 bases, leaving 16 bases between the germline ends. CDR3 protein: CASRQGTVQQETQYF. CDR3 coding DNA: TGTGCCAGCAGGCAAGGGACTGTACAGCAAGAGACCCAGTACTTC. Based on the CDR3 plus reference TRBV11-1 and TRBJ2-5, the full variable domain is EAEVAQSPRYKITEKSQAVAFWCDPISGHATLYWYRQILGQGPELLVQFQDESVVDDSQLPKDRFSAERLKGVDSTLKIQPAELGDSAMYLCASRQGTVQQETQYFGPGTRLLVL.

This clonotype was observed a handful of times. The rearrangement uses TRBV10-3 and TRBJ2-1; TRBD2 might be the D (5 bases). V was pared by 6 bases and J by 0 bases, with 12 bases between. Per the germline V gene, CDR1 is ENHRY and CDR2 is SYGVKD. The CDR3 extends over 15 amino acids. The CDR3 sequence is CAIREGLNSYNEQFF. CDR3 DNA: TGTGCCATCAGAGAGGGCCTGAACTCCTACAATGAGCAGTTCTTC.

In DNA form, the CDR3 reads TGTGCCACGGGACTAGCTGGCGAGCAGTACTTC. Encoded protein: CATGLAGEQYF. The chain recombines TRBV27 with TRBJ2-7, with 9 bases matching TRBD2. V gave up 10 bases and J gave up 6 bases; unmatched junction bases: 4. This CDR3 is built from 11 residues. Germline CDR1 is MNHEY and CDR2 is SMNVEV (reference sequence).

Here the CDR3 DNA reads TGTGCCAGCAGTTTTCCTGAGGCCATGTACGAGCAGTACTTC. Translating gives CASSFPEAMYEQYF. This sequence joins TRBV12-3 or TRBV12-4 and TRBJ2-7; no clear D. CDR3 length equals 14 residues. V lost 3 bases and J lost 4, with 13 bases in between.

The chain recombines TRBV2 with TRBJ2-7, with unresolved D. V lost 3 bases, J lost 5 bases, and 14 bases lay in between. CDR1 and CDR2 from the germline V gene are SNHLY and FYNNEI. This CDR3 is built from 14 residues. The CDR3 loop is CASSDLFGSHEQYF. CDR3 coding DNA: TGTGCCAGCAGTGATCTCTTTGGCAGCCACGAGCAGTACTTC.

The chain is built from TRBV3-1 and TRBJ2-4; 8 bases agree with TRBD1. The germline gives CDR1 LGHDT, CDR2 YNNKEL (reference sequence). J lost 0 bases, V lost 1 base, and 5 bases had no gene match. The CDR3 has 17 residues. The CDR3 loop reads CASSQGRQGLAKNIQYF. In DNA form, the CDR3 reads TGTGCCAGCAGCCAAGGCCGACAGGGGTTAGCCAAAAACATTCAGTACTTC.